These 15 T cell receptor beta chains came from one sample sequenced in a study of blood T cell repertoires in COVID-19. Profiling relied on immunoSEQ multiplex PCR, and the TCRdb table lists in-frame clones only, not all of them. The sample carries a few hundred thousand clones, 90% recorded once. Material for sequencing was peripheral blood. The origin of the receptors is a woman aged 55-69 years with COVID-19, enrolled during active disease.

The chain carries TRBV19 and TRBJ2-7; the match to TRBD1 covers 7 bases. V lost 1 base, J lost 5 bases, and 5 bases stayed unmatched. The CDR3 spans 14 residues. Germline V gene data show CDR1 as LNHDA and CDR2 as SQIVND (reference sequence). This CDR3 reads CASSIGDRVNEQYF. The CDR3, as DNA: TGTGCCAGTAGTATAGGTGACAGGGTGAACGAGCAGTACTTC.

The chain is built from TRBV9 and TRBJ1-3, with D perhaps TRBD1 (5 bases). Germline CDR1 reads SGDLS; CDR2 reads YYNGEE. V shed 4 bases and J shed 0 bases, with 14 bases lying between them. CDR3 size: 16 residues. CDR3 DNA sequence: TGTGCCAGCAGCCCCCAGACAGAGAGCTCTGGAAACACCATATATTTT. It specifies CASSPQTESSGNTIYF. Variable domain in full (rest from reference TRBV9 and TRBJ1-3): DSGVTQTPKHLITATGQRVTLRCSPRSGDLSVYWYQQSLDQGLQFLIQYYNGEERAKGNILERFSAQQFPDLHSELNLSSLELGDSALYFCASSPQTESSGNTIYFGEGSWLTVV.

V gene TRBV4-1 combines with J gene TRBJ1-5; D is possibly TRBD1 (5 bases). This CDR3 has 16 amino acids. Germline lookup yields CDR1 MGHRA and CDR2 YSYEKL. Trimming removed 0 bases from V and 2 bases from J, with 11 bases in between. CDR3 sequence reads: CASSQDSGVGNQPQHF. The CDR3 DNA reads TGCGCCAGCAGCCAAGATTCGGGGGTTGGCAATCAGCCCCAGCATTTT.

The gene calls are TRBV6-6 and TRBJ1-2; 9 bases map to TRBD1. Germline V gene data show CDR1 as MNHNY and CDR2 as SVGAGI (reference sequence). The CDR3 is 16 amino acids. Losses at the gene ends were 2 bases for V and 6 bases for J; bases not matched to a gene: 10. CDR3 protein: CASSYPLRGTGNGYTF. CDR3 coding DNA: TGTGCCAGCAGTTACCCGCTCCGGGGGACAGGGAATGGCTACACCTTC.

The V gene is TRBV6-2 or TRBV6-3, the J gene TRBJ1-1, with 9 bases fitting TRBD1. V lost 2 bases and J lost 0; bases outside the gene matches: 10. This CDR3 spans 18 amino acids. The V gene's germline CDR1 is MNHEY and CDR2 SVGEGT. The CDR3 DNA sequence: TGTGCCAGCAGTTACCCAACCACAGGGGGCTGGGTGAACACTGAAGCTTTCTTT. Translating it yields CASSYPTTGGWVNTEAFF.

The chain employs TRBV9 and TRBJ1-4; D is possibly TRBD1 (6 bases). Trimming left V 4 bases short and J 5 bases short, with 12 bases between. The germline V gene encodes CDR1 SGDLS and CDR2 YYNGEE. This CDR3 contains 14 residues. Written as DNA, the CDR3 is TGTGCCAGCAGCTACTCCCAGGGGAATGAAAAACTGTTTTTT. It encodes CASSYSQGNEKLFF.

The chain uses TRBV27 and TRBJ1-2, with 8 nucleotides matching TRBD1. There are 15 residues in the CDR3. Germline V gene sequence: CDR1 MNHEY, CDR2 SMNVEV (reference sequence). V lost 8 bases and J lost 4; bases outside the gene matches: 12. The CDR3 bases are TGTGCCAGCGGTACTCCCCCAGGGGGCATCTATGGCTACACCTTC. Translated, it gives CASGTPPGGIYGYTF.

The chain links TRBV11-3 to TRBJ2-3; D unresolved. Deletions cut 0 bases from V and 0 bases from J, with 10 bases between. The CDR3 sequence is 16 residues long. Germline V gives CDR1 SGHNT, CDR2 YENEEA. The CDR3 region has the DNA TGTGCCAGCAGCTTAGATTCGCAGGTTAGCACAGATACGCAGTATTTT. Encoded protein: CASSLDSQVSTDTQYF.

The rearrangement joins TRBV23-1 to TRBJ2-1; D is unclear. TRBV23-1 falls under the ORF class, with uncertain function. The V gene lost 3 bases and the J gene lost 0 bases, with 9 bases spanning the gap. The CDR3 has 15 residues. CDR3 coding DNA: TGCGCCAGCAGTCAGTGCTATAGCTCCTACAATGAGCAGTTCTTC. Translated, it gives CASSQCYSSYNEQFF.

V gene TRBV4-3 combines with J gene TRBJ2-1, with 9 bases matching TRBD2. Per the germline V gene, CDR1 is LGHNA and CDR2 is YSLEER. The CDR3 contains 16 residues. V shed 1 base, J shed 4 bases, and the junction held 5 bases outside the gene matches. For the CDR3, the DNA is TGCGCCAGCAGCCAAGTGCCTGCGGGGGGGTACAATGAGCAGTTCTTC. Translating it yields CASSQVPAGGYNEQFF.

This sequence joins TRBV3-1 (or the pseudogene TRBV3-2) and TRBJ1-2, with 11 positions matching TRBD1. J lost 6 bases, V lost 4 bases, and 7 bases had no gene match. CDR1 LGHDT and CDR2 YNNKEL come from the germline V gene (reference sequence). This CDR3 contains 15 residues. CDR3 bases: TGTGCCAGCAGCCGACGGACAGGGGGCGAGCATGGCTACACCTTC. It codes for CASSRRTGGEHGYTF.

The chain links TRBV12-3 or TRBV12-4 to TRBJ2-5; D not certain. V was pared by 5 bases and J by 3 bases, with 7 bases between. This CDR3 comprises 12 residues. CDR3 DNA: TGTGCCAGCAGTAATGGAGAAGAGACCCAGTACTTC. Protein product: CASSNGEETQYF.

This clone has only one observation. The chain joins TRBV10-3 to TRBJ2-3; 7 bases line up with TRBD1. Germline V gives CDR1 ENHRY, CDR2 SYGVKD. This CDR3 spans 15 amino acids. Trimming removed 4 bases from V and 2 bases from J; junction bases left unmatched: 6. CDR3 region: CAISAGQPNTDTQYF. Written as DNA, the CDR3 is TGTGCCATCAGTGCGGGACAGCCTAACACAGATACGCAGTATTTT.

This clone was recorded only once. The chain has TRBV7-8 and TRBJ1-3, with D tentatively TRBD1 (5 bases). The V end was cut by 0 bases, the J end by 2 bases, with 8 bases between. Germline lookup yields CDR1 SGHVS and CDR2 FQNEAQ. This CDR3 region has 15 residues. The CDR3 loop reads CASSLAADTGNTIYF. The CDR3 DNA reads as TGTGCCAGCAGCTTAGCGGCGGACACTGGAAACACCATATATTTT.

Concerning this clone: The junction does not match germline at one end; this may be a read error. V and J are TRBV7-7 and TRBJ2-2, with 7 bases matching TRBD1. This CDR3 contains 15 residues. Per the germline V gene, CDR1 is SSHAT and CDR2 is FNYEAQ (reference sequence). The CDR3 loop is CASSRTGVGTGELFF. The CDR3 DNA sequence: TGTGCTAGCAGCCGTACAGGGGTAGGAACCGGGGAGCTGTTTTTT.